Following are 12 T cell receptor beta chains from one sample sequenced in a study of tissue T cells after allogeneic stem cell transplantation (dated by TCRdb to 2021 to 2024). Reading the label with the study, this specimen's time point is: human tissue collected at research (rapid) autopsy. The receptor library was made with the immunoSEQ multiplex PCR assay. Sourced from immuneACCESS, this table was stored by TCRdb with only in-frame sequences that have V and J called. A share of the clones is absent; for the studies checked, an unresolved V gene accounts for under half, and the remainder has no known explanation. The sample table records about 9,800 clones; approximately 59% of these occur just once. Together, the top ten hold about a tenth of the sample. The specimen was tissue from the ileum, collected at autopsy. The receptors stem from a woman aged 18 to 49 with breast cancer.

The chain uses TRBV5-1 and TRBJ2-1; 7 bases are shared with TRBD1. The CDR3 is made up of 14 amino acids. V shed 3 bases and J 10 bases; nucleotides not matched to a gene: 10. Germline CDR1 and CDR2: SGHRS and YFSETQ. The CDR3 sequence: CASSSGRVDREQFF. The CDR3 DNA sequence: TGCGCCAGCAGCTCCGGCCGGGTGGACAGGGAGCAGTTCTTC.

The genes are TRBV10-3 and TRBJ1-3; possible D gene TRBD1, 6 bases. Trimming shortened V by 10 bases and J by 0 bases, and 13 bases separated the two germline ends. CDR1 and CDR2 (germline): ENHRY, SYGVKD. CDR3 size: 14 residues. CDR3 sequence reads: CATADSNSGNTIYF. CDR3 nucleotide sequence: TGTGCCACCGCGGACAGCAACTCTGGAAACACCATATATTTT.

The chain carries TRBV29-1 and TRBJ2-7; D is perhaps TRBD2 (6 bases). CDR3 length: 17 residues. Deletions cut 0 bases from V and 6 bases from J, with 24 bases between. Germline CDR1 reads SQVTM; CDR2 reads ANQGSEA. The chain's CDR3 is CSVEDRRGVSGYGEQYF. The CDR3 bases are TGCAGCGTTGAAGATCGGAGGGGAGTCTCCGGATATGGCGAGCAGTACTTC.

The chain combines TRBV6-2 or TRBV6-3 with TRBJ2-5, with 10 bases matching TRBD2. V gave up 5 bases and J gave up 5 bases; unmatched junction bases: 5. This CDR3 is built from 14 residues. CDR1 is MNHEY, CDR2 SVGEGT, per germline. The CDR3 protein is CASSHELAGETQYF. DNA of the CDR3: TGTGCCAGCAGTCACGAACTAGCGGGGGAGACCCAGTACTTC.

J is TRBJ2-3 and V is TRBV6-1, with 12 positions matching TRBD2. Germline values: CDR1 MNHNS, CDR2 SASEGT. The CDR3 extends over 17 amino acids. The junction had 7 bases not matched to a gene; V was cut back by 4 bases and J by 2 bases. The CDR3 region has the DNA TGTGCCAGCAGTGCATTGACTAGCGGGGGAACCACAGATACGCAGTATTTT. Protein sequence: CASSALTSGGTTDTQYF.

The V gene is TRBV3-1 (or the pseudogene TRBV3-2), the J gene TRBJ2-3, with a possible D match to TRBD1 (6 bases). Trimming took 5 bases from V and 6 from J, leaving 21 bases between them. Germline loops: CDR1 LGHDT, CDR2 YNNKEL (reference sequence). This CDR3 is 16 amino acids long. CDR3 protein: CASSGNRDTLMDTQYF. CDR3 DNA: TGTGCCAGCAGCGGGAACCGGGACACCCTTATGGATACGCAGTATTTT.

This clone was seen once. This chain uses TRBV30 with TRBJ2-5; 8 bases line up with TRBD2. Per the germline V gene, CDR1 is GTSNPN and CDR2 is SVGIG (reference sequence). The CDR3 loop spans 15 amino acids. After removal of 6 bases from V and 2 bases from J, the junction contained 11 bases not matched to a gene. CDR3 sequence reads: CACYDGRARQETQYF. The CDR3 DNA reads TGTGCCTGTTACGACGGGAGGGCCAGGCAAGAGACCCAGTACTTC.

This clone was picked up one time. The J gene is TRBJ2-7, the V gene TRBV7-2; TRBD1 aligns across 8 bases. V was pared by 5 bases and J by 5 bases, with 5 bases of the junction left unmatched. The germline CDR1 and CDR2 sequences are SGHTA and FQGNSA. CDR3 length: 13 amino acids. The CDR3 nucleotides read TGTGCCAGCAGCACAGGACAGGGCCACGAGCAGTACTTC. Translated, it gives CASSTGQGHEQYF.

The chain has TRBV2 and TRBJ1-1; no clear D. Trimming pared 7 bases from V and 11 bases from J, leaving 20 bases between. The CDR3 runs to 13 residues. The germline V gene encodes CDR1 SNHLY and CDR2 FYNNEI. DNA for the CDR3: TGTGCCAGCACCCCCGAGCGGGTTTTGGGGGCTTTCTTT. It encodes CASTPERVLGAFF.

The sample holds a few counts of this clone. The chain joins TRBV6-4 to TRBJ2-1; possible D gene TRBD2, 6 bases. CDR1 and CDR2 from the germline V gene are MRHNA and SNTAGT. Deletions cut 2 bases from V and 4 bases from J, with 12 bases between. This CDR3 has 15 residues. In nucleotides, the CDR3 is TGTGCCAGCAGTGACCATAGCGGCCCTTACAATGAGCAGTTCTTC. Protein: CASSDHSGPYNEQFF.

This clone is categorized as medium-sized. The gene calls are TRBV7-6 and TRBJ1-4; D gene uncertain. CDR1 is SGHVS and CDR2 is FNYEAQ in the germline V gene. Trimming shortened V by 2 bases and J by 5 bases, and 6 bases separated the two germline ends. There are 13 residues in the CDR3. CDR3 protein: CASSLLSNEKLFF. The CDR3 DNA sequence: TGTGCCAGCAGCTTACTATCCAATGAAAAACTGTTTTTT.

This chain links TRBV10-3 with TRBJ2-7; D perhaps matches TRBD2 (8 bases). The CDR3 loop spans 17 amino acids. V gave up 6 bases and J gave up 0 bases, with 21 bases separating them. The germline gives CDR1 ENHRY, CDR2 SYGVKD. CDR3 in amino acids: CAIRGTRGQEDSYEQYF. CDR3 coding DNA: TGTGCCATCAGGGGGACTAGGGGGCAGGAAGACTCCTACGAGCAGTACTTC.